These 6 T cell receptor beta chains were sequenced from one sample in a study. One entry per CDR3 protein results from TCRdb running MiXCR on the 5' RACE reads. The top ten hold approximately 50% of the sample, which has about 5,300 distinct CDR3 sequences, roughly a third seen once. Sequencing was performed on memory CD4+ T cells sorted from blood. Indicated subset: memory CD4+ T cells, CD4+CD45RO+CD25-. These receptors all come from a female donor with breast cancer.

Remarks on this clonotype: This sequence may be a read error, since a much larger clone differs from it by one base. V is TRBV20-1 and J is TRBJ1-1; D is ambiguous. Germline CDR1 and CDR2: DFQATT and SNEGSKA (reference sequence). CDR3 size: 12 residues. CDR3 DNA: TGCAGTGCTAGAGTGGGGAACACTGGAGCTTTCTTT. Translation gives CSARVGNTGAFF.

The chain carries TRBV2 and TRBJ2-7; D possibly corresponds to TRBD1 (5 bases). V lost 7 bases and J lost 0, with 22 bases in between. The CDR3 totals 17 residues. CDR1 SNHLY and CDR2 FYNNEI come from the germline V gene. CDR3 DNA sequence: TGTGCCAGCACCGCTCTGGGGCAGCGCTCTCGCTCCTACGAGCAGTACTTC. Its translation: CASTALGQRSRSYEQYF.

The V and J genes are TRBV6-1 and TRBJ2-1; no clear D. Germline V gives CDR1 MNHNS, CDR2 SASEGT. V dropped 6 bases and J dropped 3 bases, with 15 bases sitting between them. The CDR3 totals 15 residues. CDR3 nucleotide sequence: TGTGCCAGCAGGGCAGCGACACAACACTACAATGAGCAGTTCTTC. It translates to CASRAATQHYNEQFF.

J is TRBJ1-1 and V is TRBV6-5, with D possibly being TRBD1 (6 bases). From germline, CDR1 is MNHEY and CDR2 SVGAGI. The CDR3 spans 13 residues. V lost 6 bases and J lost 4, with 12 bases in between. The CDR3 spells CASRLQGSTEAFF. The CDR3 coding sequence is TGTGCCAGCAGACTACAGGGAAGCACTGAAGCTTTCTTT.

This clonotype appeared a few times. The rearrangement links TRBV18 to TRBJ1-5; D is unclear. The CDR3 runs to 16 residues. Between the trimmed V and J ends, which lost 0 bases and 1 base, there was a span of 10 bases. Germline values: CDR1 KGHSH, CDR2 LQKENI. The CDR3 DNA follows: TGTGCCAGCTCACCACCCCCCGGACGGAGCAATCAGCCCCAGCATTTT. Translated, it gives CASSPPPGRSNQPQHF. The full variable domain, completed using reference TRBV18 and TRBJ1-5, is NAGVMQNPRHLVRRRGQEARLRCSPMKGHSHVYWYRQLPEEGLKFMVYLQKENIIDESGMPKERFSAEFPKEGPSILRIQQVVRGDSAAYFCASSPPPGRSNQPQHFGDGTRLSIL.

This clonotype is medium-sized (0.01 to 0.1%) within its sample. The rearrangement uses TRBV7-2 and TRBJ2-5; TRBD1 is a possible D gene (6 bases). V gave up 5 bases and J gave up 5 bases, with 18 bases separating them. CDR1 and CDR2 from the germline V gene are SGHTA and FQGNSA. The CDR3 is made up of 15 amino acids. The chain's CDR3 is CASSPQGFLDETQYF. The DNA for the CDR3 is TGTGCCAGCAGCCCTCAGGGGTTCTTGGATGAGACCCAGTACTTC.